Each of the 26 T cell receptor beta chains below was sequenced from the same sample in a study of blood T cell repertoires in COVID-19 (dated by TCRdb to between 2020 and 2021). Library construction relied on the immunoSEQ multiplex PCR assay. Not all clones reach the TCRdb copy of this immuneACCESS table, which keeps in-frame sequences only. Checked studies attribute under half of the gap to unresolved V genes and leave the rest unexplained. Here the sample has approximately 150,000 clones; roughly 88% occur a single time. In total, the top ten clones hold roughly 4.5% of the sample. The source material was peripheral blood. All receptors derive from a young man with COVID-19, enrolled during active disease.

The chain couples TRBV5-8 to TRBJ2-1; D not certain. The CDR3 consists of 13 residues. Germline CDR1 reads SGHTS; CDR2 reads YDEGEE. Deletions cut 5 bases from V and 7 bases from J, with 13 bases between. CDR3 loop: CASSPFLQNEQFF. For the CDR3, the DNA is TGTGCCAGCAGTCCCTTCCTACAGAATGAGCAGTTCTTC.

The gene calls are TRBV7-3 and TRBJ2-3, with D possibly matching TRBD2 (5 bases). CDR1 is SGHTA, CDR2 FQGTGA, per germline. Trimming cost V 3 bases and J 2 bases, with 9 bases left between them. The length of the CDR3 is 14 residues. CDR3 amino acids: CASSFGLVTDTQYF. DNA of the CDR3: TGTGCCAGCAGCTTCGGACTGGTCACAGATACGCAGTATTTT.

The V and J genes are TRBV28 and TRBJ1-2, with D perhaps TRBD1 (5 bases). CDR1 is MDHEN and CDR2 is SYDVKM in the germline V gene. The CDR3 is 13 residues long. The V gene lost 2 bases and the J gene lost 3 bases, with 7 bases spanning the gap. In DNA form, the CDR3 reads TGTGCCAGCAGTTTAAGGACATACTATGGCTACACCTTC. Amino acid sequence: CASSLRTYYGYTF.

The chain has TRBV6-5 and TRBJ1-3; TRBD1 might be the D (6 bases). Germline V gene sequence: CDR1 MNHEY, CDR2 SVGAGI. CDR3 size: 14 residues. V lost 6 bases to trimming and J lost 3 bases, with 12 bases between them. The CDR3 reads CASSRQVFGNTIYF. CDR3 bases: TGTGCCAGCAGCCGACAGGTATTTGGAAACACCATATATTTT.

The J gene is TRBJ1-1, the V gene TRBV7-9, with 8 nucleotides matching TRBD1. Germline V gene sequence: CDR1 SEHNR, CDR2 FQNEAQ (reference sequence). V trimming: 0 bases; J trimming: 3 bases; junction bases outside the gene matches: 6. CDR3 length: 16 amino acids. CDR3 protein: CASSLAVQGGYTEAFF. CDR3 nucleotide sequence: TGTGCCAGCAGCTTAGCGGTACAGGGGGGATACACTGAAGCTTTCTTT.

The chain employs TRBV5-1 and TRBJ2-7; D perhaps matches TRBD1 (5 bases). The V end was cut by 3 bases, the J end by 6 bases, with 22 bases between. Germline CDR1 reads SGHRS; CDR2 reads YFSETQ. The CDR3 has 16 residues. In DNA form, the CDR3 reads TGCGCCAGCAGCTGGGATGGGGATAGCAGGGTGAGCGAGCAGTACTTC. As protein: CASSWDGDSRVSEQYF.

This chain links TRBV6-5 with TRBJ2-7; no definite D call. Trimming pared 6 bases from V and 7 bases from J, leaving 16 bases between. Germline V CDR1 and CDR2: MNHEY, SVGAGI. The CDR3 covers 13 residues. The CDR3 sequence: CASSWIDRGEQYF. CDR3 nucleotide sequence: TGTGCCAGCAGCTGGATCGACCGCGGAGAGCAGTACTTC.

CDR3 sequence: CASSFGQVQETQYF. DNA of the CDR3: TGCGCCAGCAGTTTCGGACAGGTCCAAGAGACCCAGTACTTC. This chain connects TRBV10-2 to TRBJ2-5; 7 nucleotides match TRBD1. CDR1 and CDR2 (germline): WSHSY, SAAADI. The CDR3 contains 14 residues. Trimming took 5 bases from V and 1 from J; bases not matched to a gene: 4.

Note on this clone: One junction end disagrees with the germline gene, perhaps due to a read error. The chain couples TRBV24-1 to TRBJ2-3, with D possibly being TRBD1 (6 bases). This CDR3 has 16 amino acids. The V gene's germline CDR1 is KGHDR and CDR2 SFDVKD. The CDR3, as DNA: TGTGCCACCAGTCCGTTCTCGGGACATAGCAAAGATACGCAGTATTTT. Residues: CATSPFSGHSKDTQYF.

V is TRBV7-2 and J is TRBJ2-2; 7 nucleotides align to TRBD2. Unmatched junction bases numbered 12, after V lost 6 bases and J lost 8 bases. The germline V gene encodes CDR1 SGHTA and CDR2 FQGNSA. This CDR3 is built from 15 residues. The CDR3 is CASSQGRTRGGELFF. CDR3 nucleotides: TGTGCCAGCAGTCAAGGAAGGACTAGAGGTGGGGAGCTGTTTTTT. Variable domain in full (rest from reference TRBV7-2 and TRBJ2-2): GAGVSQSPSNKVTEKGKDVELRCDPISGHTALYWYRQSLGQGLEFLIYFQGNSAPDKSGLPSDRFSAERTGGSVSTLTIQRTQQEDSAVYLCASSQGRTRGGELFFGEGSRLTVL.

The chain is built from TRBV7-9 and TRBJ2-2; no definite D call. The CDR3 is 14 amino acids. In germline, CDR1 is SEHNR, CDR2 FQNEAQ (reference sequence). Trimming stripped 1 base from V and 6 bases from J, with 9 bases between. CDR3 loop: CASSLGPSAGELFF. Written as DNA, the CDR3 is TGTGCCAGCAGCTTAGGGCCTAGTGCCGGGGAGCTGTTTTTT.

The genes are TRBV9 and TRBJ1-5, with D maybe TRBD1 (6 bases). Trimming removed 4 bases from V and 7 bases from J, with 15 bases in between. The CDR3 extends over 14 amino acids. Germline V lookup: CDR1 SGDLS, CDR2 YYNGEE. CDR3 amino acids: CASSSSGEGQPQHF. CDR3 nucleotide sequence: TGTGCCAGCAGCTCCTCAGGGGAGGGCCAGCCCCAGCATTTT.

The chain has TRBV5-1 and TRBJ2-7; TRBD1 matches 10 bases. The CDR3 length is 16 residues. Germline V gene sequence: CDR1 SGHRS, CDR2 YFSETQ. Trimming took 7 bases from V and 6 from J; bases not matched to a gene: 16. The CDR3 reads CASCSSPGTGVGEQYF. DNA of the CDR3: TGCGCCAGCTGTTCCAGTCCCGGGACAGGGGTAGGCGAGCAGTACTTC. The whole variable domain, remainder taken from reference TRBV5-1 and TRBJ2-7, is KAGVTQTPRYLIKTRGQQVTLSCSPISGHRSVSWYQQTPGQGLQFLFEYFSETQRNKGNFPGRFSGRQFSNSRSEMNVSTLELGDSALYLCASCSSPGTGVGEQYFGPGTRLTVT.

The chain employs TRBV3-1 (or the pseudogene TRBV3-2) and TRBJ2-3, with D tentatively TRBD2 (7 bases). V was trimmed by 8 bases and J by 6 bases, leaving 18 bases between them. Germline V lookup: CDR1 LGHDT, CDR2 YNNKEL (reference sequence). This CDR3 is 14 amino acids long. CDR3 in amino acids: CASQRGGFSDTQYF. CDR3 DNA sequence: TGTGCCAGCCAAAGGGGGGGCTTCTCGGATACGCAGTATTTT.

This chain uses TRBV12-3 or TRBV12-4 with TRBJ2-1; D remains ambiguous. The length of the CDR3 is 11 residues. V shed 2 bases and J shed 8 bases, with 4 bases lying between them. The CDR3 region is CASSLSYEQFF. CDR3 nucleotide sequence: TGTGCCAGCAGTTTATCATATGAGCAGTTCTTC.

As concerns this clone: An end of the junction does not agree with germline; a read error may underlie this. V and J are TRBV6-2 or TRBV6-3 and TRBJ2-7; D is possibly TRBD2 (6 bases). CDR1 MNHEY and CDR2 SVGEGT come from the germline V gene. The CDR3 is made up of 14 amino acids. The CDR3 loop is CASSYISDRGKGPF. In DNA, the CDR3 is TGTGCCAGCAGTTACATTTCGGACCGCGGGAAAGGCCCTTTC.

This clone appeared a few times. The CDR3 DNA reads TGTGCCTGGAGTCCGATGACAGTTCCTAATGAAAAACTGTTTTTT. It encodes CAWSPMTVPNEKLFF. V usage is TRBV30 and J usage is TRBJ1-4; maybe TRBD1 (5 bases). The CDR3 is 15 residues long. Germline assignment: CDR1 GTSNPN and CDR2 SVGIG (reference sequence). With 2 bases removed from V and 3 bases from J, the gap between germline ends came to 13 bases.

The chain links TRBV10-3 to TRBJ1-5; the match to TRBD1 covers 8 bases. The J segment lost 6 bases and the V segment lost 0 bases, leaving 4 bases of the junction unmatched. From germline, CDR1 is ENHRY and CDR2 SYGVKD. The CDR3 sequence is 15 residues long. CDR3 DNA sequence: TGTGCCATCAGTGAGTCTTGGACAGGGAGTCAGCCCCAGCATTTT. Its protein is CAISESWTGSQPQHF.

This clone was found once. This chain links TRBV5-1 with TRBJ2-2, with TRBD1 matching over 7 bases. V trimming: 5 bases; J trimming: 0 bases; junction bases outside the gene matches: 4. The germline CDR1 and CDR2 sequences are SGHRS and YFSETQ. The CDR3 covers 15 residues. The CDR3, as DNA: TGCGCCAGCAGTAGAGGGGGCTCGAACACCGGGGAGCTGTTTTTT. Translation: CASSRGGSNTGELFF. The whole variable domain, filled in from reference TRBV5-1 and TRBJ2-2, reads KAGVTQTPRYLIKTRGQQVTLSCSPISGHRSVSWYQQTPGQGLQFLFEYFSETQRNKGNFPGRFSGRQFSNSRSEMNVSTLELGDSALYLCASSRGGSNTGELFFGEGSRLTVL.

The sample holds one count of this clone. This chain links TRBV10-2 with TRBJ2-3; 7 bases map to TRBD2. With V trimmed by 1 base and J by 3 bases, 1 base remained unmatched. Per germline, CDR1 WSHSY and CDR2 SAAADI. The CDR3 consists of 14 residues. The CDR3 sequence is CASSEWGGTDTQYF. CDR3 nucleotide sequence: TGCGCCAGCAGTGAGTGGGGGGGAACAGATACGCAGTATTTT.

The V and J genes are TRBV19 and TRBJ1-5, with TRBD1 matching 8 bases. The V gene's germline CDR1 is LNHDA and CDR2 SQIVND (reference sequence). The CDR3 contains 15 residues. V was clipped by 10 bases and J by 3 bases; unmatched bases: 11. The CDR3 loop reads CATSPRDRINQPQHF. The CDR3 DNA reads as TGTGCCACCTCGCCCCGGGACAGGATCAATCAGCCCCAGCATTTT. The variable domain in full, with the rest retrieved from reference TRBV19 and TRBJ1-5, is DGGITQSPKYLFRKEGQNVTLSCEQNLNHDAMYWYRQDPGQGLRLIYYSQIVNDFQKGDIAEGYSVSREKKESFPLTVTSAQKNPTAFYLCATSPRDRINQPQHFGDGTRLSIL.

The CDR3 region is CASSLNRDSYYGYTF. DNA of the CDR3: TGTGCCAGCAGTTTAAACCGGGACAGTTACTATGGCTACACCTTC. The chain carries TRBV27 and TRBJ1-2; 7 bases agree with TRBD1. This CDR3 has 15 amino acids. From germline, CDR1 is MNHEY and CDR2 SMNVEV (reference sequence). V lost 2 bases and J lost 3; bases outside the gene matches: 6.

V usage is TRBV7-9 and J usage is TRBJ2-2; TRBD2 might be the D (5 bases). Germline V gives CDR1 SEHNR, CDR2 FQNEAQ (reference sequence). This CDR3 contains 15 residues. V lost 5 bases, J lost 1 base, and 11 bases lay in between. Here the CDR3 reads CASSRTFVNTGELFF. CDR3 bases: TGTGCCAGCAGCCGGACTTTCGTGAACACCGGGGAGCTGTTTTTT.

The chain is built from TRBV30 and TRBJ2-2; 8 positions agree with TRBD1. This CDR3 has 17 amino acids. Germline loops: CDR1 GTSNPN, CDR2 SVGIG (reference sequence). Trimming at V came to 2 bases and at J to 6 bases, leaving 14 bases not matched to a gene. The CDR3 DNA reads TGTGCCTGGAGTCGATCCGGGACAGGTTCGTTGGCCGGGGAGCTGTTTTTT. As protein: CAWSRSGTGSLAGELFF.

About this clone: The sample carries other DNA sequences with the same CDR3. This CDR3 is CASSAGGADTQYF. In nucleotides, the CDR3 is TGTGCCAGCAGCGCGGGGGGGGCAGATACGCAGTATTTT. This chain links TRBV9 with TRBJ2-3; 8 bases match TRBD2. V trimming: 3 bases; J trimming: 4 bases; junction bases outside the gene matches: 1. This CDR3 is built from 13 residues. CDR1 is SGDLS, CDR2 YYNGEE, per germline.

The chain has TRBV28 and TRBJ2-7; 7 nucleotides line up with TRBD1. CDR1 is MDHEN and CDR2 is SYDVKM in the germline V gene. The J segment lost 3 bases and the V segment lost 6 bases, leaving 8 bases of the junction unmatched. The length of the CDR3 is 14 residues. Here the CDR3 reads CASSDQTGNYEQYF. The CDR3 DNA reads TGTGCCAGCAGCGACCAGACAGGGAACTACGAGCAGTACTTC.